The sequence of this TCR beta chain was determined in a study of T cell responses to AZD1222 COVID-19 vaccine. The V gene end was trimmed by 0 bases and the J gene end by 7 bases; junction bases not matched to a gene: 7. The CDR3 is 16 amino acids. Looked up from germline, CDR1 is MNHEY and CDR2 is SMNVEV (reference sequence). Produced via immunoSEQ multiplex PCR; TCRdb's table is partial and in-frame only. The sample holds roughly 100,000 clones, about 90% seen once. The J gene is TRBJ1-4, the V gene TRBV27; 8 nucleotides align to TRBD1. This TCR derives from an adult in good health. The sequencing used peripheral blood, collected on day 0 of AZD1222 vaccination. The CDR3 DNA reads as TGTGCCAGCAGTTTATCGACGGACAGGGTTCGTGAAAAACTGTTTTTT. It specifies CASSLSTDRVREKLFF.